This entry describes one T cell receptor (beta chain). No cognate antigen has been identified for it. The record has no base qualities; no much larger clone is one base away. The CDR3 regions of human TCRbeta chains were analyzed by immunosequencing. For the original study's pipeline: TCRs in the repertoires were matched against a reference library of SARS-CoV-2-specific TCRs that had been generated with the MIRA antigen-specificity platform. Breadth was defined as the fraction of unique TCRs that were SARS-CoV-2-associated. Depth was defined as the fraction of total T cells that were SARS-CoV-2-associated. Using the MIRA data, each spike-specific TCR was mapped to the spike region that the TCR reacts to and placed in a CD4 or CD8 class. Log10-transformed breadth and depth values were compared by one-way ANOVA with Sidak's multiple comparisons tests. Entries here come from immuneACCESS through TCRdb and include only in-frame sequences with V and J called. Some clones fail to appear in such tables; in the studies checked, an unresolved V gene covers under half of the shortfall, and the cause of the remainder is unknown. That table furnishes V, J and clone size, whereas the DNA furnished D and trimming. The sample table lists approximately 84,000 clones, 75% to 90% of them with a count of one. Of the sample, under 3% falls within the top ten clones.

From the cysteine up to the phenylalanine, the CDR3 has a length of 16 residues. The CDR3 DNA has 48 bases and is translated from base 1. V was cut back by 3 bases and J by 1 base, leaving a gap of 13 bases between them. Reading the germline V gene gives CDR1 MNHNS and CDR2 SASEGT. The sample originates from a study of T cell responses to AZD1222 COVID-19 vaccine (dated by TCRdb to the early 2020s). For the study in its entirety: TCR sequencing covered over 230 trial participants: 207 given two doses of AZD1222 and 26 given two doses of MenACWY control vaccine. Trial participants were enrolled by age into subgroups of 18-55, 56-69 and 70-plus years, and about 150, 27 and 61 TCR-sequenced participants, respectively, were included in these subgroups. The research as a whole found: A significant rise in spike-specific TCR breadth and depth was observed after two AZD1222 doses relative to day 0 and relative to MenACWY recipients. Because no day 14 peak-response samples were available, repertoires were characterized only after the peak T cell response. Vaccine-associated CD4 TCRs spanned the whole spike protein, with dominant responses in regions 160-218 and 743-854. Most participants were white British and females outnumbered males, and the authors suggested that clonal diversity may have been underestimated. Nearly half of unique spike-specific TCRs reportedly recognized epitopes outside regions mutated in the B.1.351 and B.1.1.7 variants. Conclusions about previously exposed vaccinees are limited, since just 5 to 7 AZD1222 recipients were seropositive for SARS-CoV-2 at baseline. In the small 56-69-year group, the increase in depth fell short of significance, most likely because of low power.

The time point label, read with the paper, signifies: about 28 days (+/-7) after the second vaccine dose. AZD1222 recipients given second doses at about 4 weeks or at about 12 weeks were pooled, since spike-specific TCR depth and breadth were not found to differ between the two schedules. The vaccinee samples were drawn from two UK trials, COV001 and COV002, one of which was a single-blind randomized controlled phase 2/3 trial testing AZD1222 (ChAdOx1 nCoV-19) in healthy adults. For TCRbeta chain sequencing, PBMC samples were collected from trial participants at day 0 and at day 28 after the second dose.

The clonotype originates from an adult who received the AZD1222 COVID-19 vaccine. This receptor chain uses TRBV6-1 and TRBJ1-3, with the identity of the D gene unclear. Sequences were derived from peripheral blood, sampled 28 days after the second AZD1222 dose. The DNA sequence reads TGTGCCAGCAGTGAGGGCTCAGTTTTTTCTGGAAACACCATATATTTT. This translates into CASSEGSVFSGNTIYF.